The TCR beta chain described here comes from a study of human T cells and chemical hapten exposure. This clonotype showed up just a few times. Its antigen is undetermined. V was shortened by 5 bases and J by 5 bases, with 13 bases between the two germline ends. Germline lookup yields CDR1 SEHNR and CDR2 FQNEAQ (reference sequence). This CDR3 region has 14 residues. Findings of the study overall: Expanded TCRs were compared with controls, and the expanded TCRs formed significantly more large CDR3 similarity clusters.

MiXCR was run by TCRdb on the RACE reads, yielding one entry per CDR3 protein. This table holds 360,000 or so distinct CDR3 sequences, roughly 6.3% found once. Indicated time point: patch test 2, 6 weeks after DPC sensitization. Treatment of the sample: therapeutic diphenylcyclopropenone sensitization with weekly scalp DPC. The chain uses TRBV7-9 and TRBJ1-5, with a tentative D call TRBD1 (6 bases). This clonotype originated in a woman between 18 and 30 years old with alopecia areata. Some clones in this sample may be carry-over from other donors' samples. The specimen was whole blood, collected in connection with sensitization to the hapten diphenylcyclopropenone (DPC). In DNA, the CDR3 is TGTGCCAGCAGCCAGACCGGGGGCGATCAGCCCCAGCATTTT. Its protein product is CASSQTGGDQPQHF.